Sequencing of this T cell receptor (beta chain) was carried out in a study of T cell repertoires in cytomegalovirus infection. Overall study context: CMV infection plus the matching HLA type was flagged by public TCR beta signatures.

The sample holds many counts of this clonotype. The antigen is unknown. Findings and caveats of the study: Carriers of CMV and the relevant HLA type were discriminated by public TCR beta frequency. Dominating the ex vivo response were HLA-C-restricted CMV-specific TCR beta clonotypes.

TCRdb re-called the reads with MiXCR, one entry per CDR3 protein. The sample contains roughly 280,000 distinct CDR3 sequences, roughly 9% of which appear only once. The CDR3 runs 8 residues. Trimming removed 1 base at V and 14 bases at J, with 3 bases between. Per the germline V gene, CDR1 is SQVTM and CDR2 is ANQGSEA. This clonotype was sampled from a human donor in good health (CMV status not recorded). Some clones in this sample may be carry-over from other donors' samples. The rearrangement uses TRBV29-1 and TRBJ2-1; D not certain. Input material: PBMCs. This CDR3 reads CSVEGEFF. The CDR3 DNA sequence: TGCAGCGTTGAAGGGGAGTTCTTC.